This T cell receptor (beta chain) was obtained from a study of beta chain features in type 1 diabetes. The authors reverse transcribed all of the isolated RNA, so sequencing captured expressed TCRB transcripts. TCRdb's table, derived via immunoSEQ multiplex PCR, lists solely in-frame clones and lacks some. The sample has about 110,000 clones, almost 40% seen once. Trimming removed 4 bases from V and 1 base from J, with 11 bases in between. Germline CDR1 is SGHRS and CDR2 is YFSETQ. The length of the CDR3 is 14 residues. The genes are TRBV5-1 and TRBJ1-1; maybe TRBD1 (5 bases). The sequence was obtained from a woman in her late teens or twenties in good health. Sequencing was done on a sample of stem cell memory CD4+ T cells from blood. CDR3 protein: CASSLMTENTEAFF. The CDR3 DNA is TGCGCCAGCAGCCTCATGACAGAGAACACTGAAGCTTTCTTT.